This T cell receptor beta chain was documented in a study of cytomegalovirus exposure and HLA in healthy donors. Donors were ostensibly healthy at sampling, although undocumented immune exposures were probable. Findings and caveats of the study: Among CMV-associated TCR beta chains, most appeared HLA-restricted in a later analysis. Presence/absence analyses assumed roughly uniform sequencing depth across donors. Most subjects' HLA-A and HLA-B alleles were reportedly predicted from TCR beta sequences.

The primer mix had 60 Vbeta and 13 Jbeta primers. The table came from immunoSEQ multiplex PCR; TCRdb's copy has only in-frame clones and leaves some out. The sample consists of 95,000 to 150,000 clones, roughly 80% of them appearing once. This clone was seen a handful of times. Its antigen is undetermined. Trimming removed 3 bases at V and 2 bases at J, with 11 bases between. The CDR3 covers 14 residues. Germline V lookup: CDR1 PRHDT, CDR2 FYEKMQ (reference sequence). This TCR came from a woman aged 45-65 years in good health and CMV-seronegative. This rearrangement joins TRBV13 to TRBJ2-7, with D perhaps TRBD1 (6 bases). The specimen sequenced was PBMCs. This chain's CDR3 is CASSLDHRAYEQYF. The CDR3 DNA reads TGTGCCAGCAGCTTGGATCACAGGGCCTACGAGCAGTACTTC.